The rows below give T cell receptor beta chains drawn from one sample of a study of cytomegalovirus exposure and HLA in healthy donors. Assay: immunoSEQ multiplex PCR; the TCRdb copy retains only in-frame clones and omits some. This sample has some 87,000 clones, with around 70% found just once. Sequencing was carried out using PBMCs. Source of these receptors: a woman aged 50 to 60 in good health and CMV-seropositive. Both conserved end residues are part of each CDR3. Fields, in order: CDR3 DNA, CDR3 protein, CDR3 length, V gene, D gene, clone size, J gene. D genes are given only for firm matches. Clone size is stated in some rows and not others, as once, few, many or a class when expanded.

TGTGCCTGGACCCTCCCTCCGGCCCGAGGTGGCTACACCTTC,CAWTLPPARGGYTF,14,TRBV30,-,-,TRBJ1-2
TGTGCCAGTAGTATGGGACAGTCGACATTAGGGAATCAGCCCCAGCATTTT,CASSMGQSTLGNQPQHF,17,TRBV19,TRBD1,-,TRBJ1-5
TGTGCCAGCACAAAGGACATCAACAATGAGCAGTTCTTC,CASTKDINNEQFF,13,TRBV6-5,-,-,TRBJ2-1
TGCGCCAGCAGCCAAACCGGGTCCCTCACTGAAGCTTTCTTT,CASSQTGSLTEAFF,14,TRBV5-1,-,few,TRBJ1-1
TGTGCCAGCCTAAATTTAGCAGGACCGGGAACTAACTATGGCTACACCTTC,CASLNLAGPGTNYGYTF,17,TRBV2,-,-,TRBJ1-2
TGTGCCACGGGTCAGGGGGCTGGCTACACCTTC,CATGQGAGYTF,11,TRBV6-1,TRBD1,-,TRBJ1-2
TGTGCCAGCAGCTTGATCTCCAGATACTACGAGCAGTACTTC,CASSLISRYYEQYF,14,TRBV5-6,-,-,TRBJ2-7
TGTGCCAGCAGCCAAGATGGACTAGCGGTTAGCGAGCAGTACTTC,CASSQDGLAVSEQYF,15,TRBV14,TRBD2,-,TRBJ2-7
TGTGCCAGCAACAGGGGTATTGGAATCGAGCAGTACTTC,CASNRGIGIEQYF,13,TRBV25-1,TRBD1,medium-sized,TRBJ2-7
TGTGCCAGCAGCCTCCGACAGGGGATACCGACGGAGCTGTTTTTT,CASSLRQGIPTELFF,15,TRBV7-9,TRBD1,-,TRBJ2-2
TGCGCCAGCAGCTTAGAGGGAGATGGCTACACCTTC,CASSLEGDGYTF,12,TRBV5-1,-,-,TRBJ1-2
TGTGCCAGTAAACCCGGGAGACAGCATCCCGCCGGGGAGCTGTTTTTT,CASKPGRQHPAGELFF,16,TRBV19,-,-,TRBJ2-2
TGTTCCAGCAGTCCTATCGGCAGCGCGGGCTACACCTTC,CSSSPIGSAGYTF,13,TRBV7-9,-,-,TRBJ1-2
TGTGCCACGTTAGCATGGGGGCCATCATACGAGCAGTACTTC,CATLAWGPSYEQYF,14,TRBV10-3,-,-,TRBJ2-7
TGTGCCAGCGGCGACGGGCTCGGACTAGCGGGGAAGACCCAGTACTTC,CASGDGLGLAGKTQYF,16,TRBV27,TRBD2,-,TRBJ2-5
TGTGCCAGCAGCTTTTCTCTAGCGGGAATTGGGTACAATGAGCAGTTCTTC,CASSFSLAGIGYNEQFF,17,TRBV5-6,TRBD2,-,TRBJ2-1
TGTGCCAGCAGCTTGGGGGCGGGAGTCTCCTACAATGAGCAGTTCTTC,CASSLGAGVSYNEQFF,16,TRBV5-4,TRBD2,-,TRBJ2-1
TGTGCCAGTACTCTCTTACAGGGTCTAAGACAGCCCCAGCATTTT,CASTLLQGLRQPQHF,15,TRBV19,-,-,TRBJ1-5
TGTGCCAGCAGCCGTTGGAGGGACATTCAGTACTTC,CASSRWRDIQYF,12,TRBV7-9,-,-,TRBJ2-4
TGTGCCAGCTCCTCAGCGGGAGAGACCCAGTACTTC,CASSSAGETQYF,12,TRBV18,-,-,TRBJ2-5
TGTGCCAGCAGTAATATCCGACAGGGAAGGGAAAAGGCCTACGAGCAGTACTTC,CASSNIRQGREKAYEQYF,18,TRBV6-4,TRBD1,-,TRBJ2-7
TGTGCCAGCAGTTTTGGCCCGGGACTAGCGGTCGAGCAGTACTTC,CASSFGPGLAVEQYF,15,TRBV27,TRBD2,-,TRBJ2-7
TGTGCCAGCAGCTTAAGGCCAGCAGGAGATACGCAGTATTTT,CASSLRPAGDTQYF,14,TRBV13,-,-,TRBJ2-3
TGTGCCAGCAGCGTAGTACCCCTATCTGGCCTAGAGACTGAAGCTTTCTTT,CASSVVPLSGLETEAFF,17,TRBV9,-,few,TRBJ1-1
TGTGCCAGCACCCGGGCGGGGGCCATGAACACTGAAGCTTTCTTT,CASTRAGAMNTEAFF,15,TRBV27,-,-,TRBJ1-1
TGTGCCAGCAGCTCCTACAGGGGGGTGAGGTATGGCTACACCTTC,CASSSYRGVRYGYTF,15,TRBV11-2,TRBD1,few,TRBJ1-2
TGTGCCGCGGGACAGGGGGCGCGGGAGACCCAGTACTTC,CAAGQGARETQYF,13,TRBV19,TRBD1,-,TRBJ2-5
TGTGCCTGGAGTCCCTTTGGTACCTACGAGCAGTACTTC,CAWSPFGTYEQYF,13,TRBV30,-,-,TRBJ2-7
TGCGCCAGCAGGGACTACCGGATCACAGATACGCAGTATTTT,CASRDYRITDTQYF,14,TRBV5-1,-,-,TRBJ2-3
TGTGCCAGTAGTATAGGGCCCCTTGGGAACACTGAAGCTTTCTTT,CASSIGPLGNTEAFF,15,TRBV19,-,once,TRBJ1-1
TGTGCCAGTAGTAAGGTAACGGGGGGACATCCCGCGAACACTGAAGCTTTCTTT,CASSKVTGGHPANTEAFF,18,TRBV19,-,-,TRBJ1-1
TGTGCCAGCAGCCTCGGGACTTTCCCCGGAAAGCAGTTCTTC,CASSLGTFPGKQFF,14,TRBV28,-,-,TRBJ2-1
TGTGCCACCAGCAGAGATGTGGTAGATGAAAAACTGTTTTTT,CATSRDVVDEKLFF,14,TRBV15,-,-,TRBJ1-4
TGTGCCAGCAGTCTGCGGACAAGGAGGGACACTGAAGCTTTCTTT,CASSLRTRRDTEAFF,15,TRBV6-5,-,-,TRBJ1-1
TGTGCCAGCAGTTTGTTACAGGGCACTGAAGCTTTCTTT,CASSLLQGTEAFF,13,TRBV28,-,-,TRBJ1-1
TGTGCCAGCGGGGAGGACGTCAACGGACCATATGGCTACACCTTC,CASGEDVNGPYGYTF,15,TRBV5-4,-,few,TRBJ1-2
TGTGCCAGCAGGACTAGTGGAGGGGAGCTGTTTTTT,CASRTSGGELFF,12,TRBV6-1,-,-,TRBJ2-2
TGTGCCATTAGGAGGGCAGGAGAAACCTACGAGCAGTACTTC,CAIRRAGETYEQYF,14,TRBV10-3,-,-,TRBJ2-7
TGTGCCAGCAGATATCAGGGTCGATGGACTGAAGCTTTCTTT,CASRYQGRWTEAFF,14,TRBV7-9,-,few,TRBJ1-1
TGTGCCAGCAGCCGCGGGACGGAGGCCTACGAGCAGTACTTC,CASSRGTEAYEQYF,14,TRBV7-2,-,-,TRBJ2-7
TGTGCCAGCAGTAGCGGGAGACACACAGATACGCAGTATTTT,CASSSGRHTDTQYF,14,TRBV2,TRBD2,-,TRBJ2-3
TGTGCCAGTAGTATAGAGGGCGCAGTGAACACTGAAGCTTTCTTT,CASSIEGAVNTEAFF,15,TRBV19,-,-,TRBJ1-1
TGCAGCGTTGTCGTTCTAGCGGGAGATATCTACGAGCAGTACTTC,CSVVVLAGDIYEQYF,15,TRBV29-1,TRBD2,few,TRBJ2-7